This TCR beta chain is drawn from a study of blood T cell repertoires in COVID-19. Overall study context: From T cells, B-cell-depleted T cells, or PBMCs came the material, which was cDNA or gDNA.

Trimming shortened V by 2 bases and J by 2 bases, and 2 bases separated the two germline ends. Germline lookup yields CDR1 KGHSH and CDR2 LQKENI. CDR3 length equals 12 residues. Sequencing used immunoSEQ multiplex PCR; TCRdb keeps in-frame clones, though not all of them. Altogether about 110,000 clones are present, 71% being singletons, with the ten largest covering roughly 0.86%. This TCR came from a human donor with acute or convalescent COVID-19. The donor label of this sample is uncertain. J is TRBJ2-3 and V is TRBV18; no clear D. Material for sequencing was peripheral blood. The DNA of the CDR3 is TGTGCCAGCTCACCATACACAGATACGCAGTATTTT. It translates to CASSPYTDTQYF.